This T cell receptor (beta chain) stems from a study of T cells expressing NK-cell markers. Overall study context: One of eight sequenced donors was HCMV-seronegative; the other seven were seropositive.

After re-calling the 5' RACE reads, TCRdb lists one entry per CDR3 protein, DNA absent. Its table lists 200,000 to 300,000 distinct CDR3 sequences. The CDR3 is 17 residues long. Germline lookup yields CDR1 LGHDT and CDR2 YNNKEL (reference sequence). The source material was blood T cells: a sorted CD56 or NKG2C T cell subset, CD4+ or CD8+ T cells, or bulk PBMC T cells (not recorded which). This clonotype was sampled from a man aged 18 to 35 in good health. V and J are TRBV3-1 and TRBJ2-1; with no DNA, the TCRdb D assignment of TRBD2 cannot be verified. The CDR3 loop is CASSQDNLANQYNEQFF.